This TCR beta chain was obtained from a study of blood T cell repertoires in COVID-19. Clones were read by immunoSEQ multiplex PCR, and TCRdb kept only the in-frame ones, dropping some. The sample shows around 78,000 clones, about 90% of them seen only once. This CDR3 is 15 amino acids long. Germline lookup yields CDR1 MDHEN and CDR2 SYDVKM. With V trimmed by 5 bases and J by 2 bases, 9 bases remained unmatched. The chain has TRBV28 and TRBJ2-7, with 7 bases fitting TRBD2. Specimen: peripheral blood. The source is a woman aged 50 to 65 in a cohort sampled during active COVID-19. CDR3: CASSPPGLTTYEQYF. The CDR3 coding sequence is TGTGCCAGCAGTCCACCGGGACTAACGACCTACGAGCAGTACTTC.